This T cell receptor (beta chain) was retrieved from a study of shared clonotypes between healthy human individuals (dated by TCRdb to about 2020). Some background on the complete study: A couple of women and a few men aged 18 to 49 years were included in the cohort. For each donor, CD4 naive and CD4 memory were each run on three plates, CD8 naive on two plates, and CD8 memory on one plate. Blood TCR repertoires of roughly five healthy adults were deeply sequenced to estimate repertoire size and the extent of clonotype sharing between individuals. To increase sequencing depth and limit assay-specific biases, different laboratories used diverse techniques to prepare libraries and sequence TCR repertoires. Per donor, leukapheresis produced somewhere between about 0.9 and 9 billion PBMCs. The paper's findings and limits, for the study overall: Pairwise subsampling led to the expectation that sequencing depth would affect the degree of clonotype sharing among donors. Naive subsets generally had larger estimated clonotype richness than memory subsets. Incomplete sequencing was indicated by rarefaction of sorted-subset datasets, despite the large sequencing depth. Because the study included only a small number of donors, the genetic and exposure-history diversity represented was limited. About 5% of naive CD4, 3.5% of naive CD8, 2.3% of memory CD4, and about 0.4% of memory CD8 clonotypes were shared across several donors. Higher generation probabilities were observed for clonotypes shared by all four sorted-subset donors than for non-shared clonotypes. Only blood was sampled, and tissue TCR repertoires likely differ from those in blood.

Using the deep immunoSEQ assay, TCR CDR3 regions were amplified from genomic DNA by multiplex PCR. For each cell subset, the extracted genomic DNA was distributed evenly across all wells of several immunoSEQ 96-well plates, and each plate served as one replicate. For sorted subsets, each replicate PCR was loaded with 200 ng genomic DNA, equivalent to 30,000 or so T cell genomes. Purified libraries were quantified with a Qubit 3.0 fluorometer, sized on a Bioanalyzer 2100, and re-quantified with the KAPA Library Quantification kit. Every immunoSEQ 96-well plate was sequenced on a dedicated single-read 150-cycle Illumina NextSeq 550 flow cell. The study's own analysis went as follows. Because the immunoSEQ output included only junctional sequences and no quality scores, the filtering could not be the same as the filtering used for full-length reads. Sequences were annotated with PyIR, a Python wrapper for IgBLAST v1.9, and V/J genes and CDR3 were assigned using IMGT germline references. Any read was removed if the V/J assignment was weak (E-value above 1e-6), the CDR3 was missing, or the read contained stop codons, out-of-frame junctions, or ambiguous translated residues. A V3J clonotype was defined by an identical inferred V gene, J gene, and CDR3 amino acid sequence. The percentage overlap between two repertoires was calculated by dividing the number of shared unique clonotypes by the size of the smaller repertoire. Three approaches were used to assess repertoire richness: RTK rarefaction, the Chao1 estimator, and Recon v2.1 estimates of unobserved clonotypes. OLGA was used to compute generation probabilities for all TCRbeta clonotypes that the gDNA method yielded from four donors. Entries here come from immuneACCESS through TCRdb and include only in-frame sequences with V and J called. Some clones fail to appear in such tables; in the studies checked, an unresolved V gene covers under half of the shortfall, and the cause of the remainder is unknown. The DNA gave D and trimming, while V, J and clone size come from that table. The sample table holds around 980,000 clones, of which about four fifths were seen once. The biggest ten clones account for 0.61% of the sample.

The cysteine opens and the phenylalanine closes a CDR3 of 15 amino acids. The kept DNA is CDR3 alone, 45 bases in frame from the first base. Unmatched junction bases come to 7, with V trimmed by 5 bases and J by 8 bases. From a lookup of the germline V gene (reference sequence), CDR1 and CDR2 are SEHNR and FQNEAQ. Healthy HIV-negative adults with no recently reported acute infections or vaccinations were included as donors. All donors were Caucasian adults living in Nashville, Tennessee, USA. Magnetic negative selection was used to enrich CD4+ T cells, after which naive cells were positively selected on CD45RA and the negative fraction became the memory subset. Blood was obtained by leukapheresis, after which PBMCs were separated by Ficoll-Histopaque density gradient centrifugation and cryopreserved in liquid nitrogen vapor phase. Purity and quantity of every magnetically sorted T cell population were checked by analytical flow cytometry. Each sorted fraction had its genomic DNA isolated and then quantified by UV absorbance on a Nanodrop 2000c.

This clone was counted between two and nine times. Its cognate antigen has yet to be identified. It has no much larger one-base neighbor in the sample; base qualities were not kept. Recombination joined TRBV7-9 with TRBJ1-4; 11 of the junction bases match TRBD1. This receptor was identified in a man aged 18 to 35 in good health. Some clones in this sample may be carry-over from other donors' samples. Sequencing was performed on memory CD4+ T cells from PBMCs. Interpreted using the paper, the cell subset or site label stands for: CD45RA-negative fraction. The CDR3 has the sequence CASSLPGTGGEKLFF. The DNA sequence is as follows: TGTGCCAGCAGCCTCCCCGGGACAGGGGGGGAAAAACTGTTTTTT.